The 15 T cell receptor beta chains given below trace back to one sample, sequenced in a study of cytomegalovirus exposure and HLA in healthy donors. Both 60 Vbeta primers and 13 Jbeta primers went into the PCR. Here immunoSEQ multiplex PCR was the method, and the copy in TCRdb shows in-frame clones only, minus some. The table lists just over 150,000 clones, roughly 85% of them singletons, with roughly 2.4% in the top ten. Sequencing was performed on PBMCs. The receptors were gathered from a woman aged 18-29 years in good health and CMV-seronegative.

This sequence joins TRBV27 and TRBJ2-3, with D perhaps matching TRBD2 (5 bases). This CDR3 spans 12 amino acids. Germline V gene sequence: CDR1 MNHEY, CDR2 SMNVEV (reference sequence). Trimming shortened V by 8 bases and J by 11 bases, and 17 bases separated the two germline ends. CDR3 nucleotides: TGTGCCAGCGGACCCTCTCAACGGGGGCAGTATTTT. Translated: CASGPSQRGQYF.

The chain has TRBV14 and TRBJ1-2; TRBD1 might be the D (5 bases). Germline CDR1 SGHDN, CDR2 FVKESK. The CDR3 is made up of 16 amino acids. Trimming removed 5 bases at V and 2 bases at J, with 18 bases between. The CDR3 spells CASSSTLRQFNYGYTF. The CDR3 DNA reads as TGTGCCAGCAGCTCCACGCTTAGACAGTTCAACTATGGCTACACCTTC.

The chain carries TRBV28 and TRBJ2-5; weak D call: TRBD2 (7 bases). Germline lookup yields CDR1 MDHEN and CDR2 SYDVKM. The germline V and J ends were trimmed by 5 bases and 11 bases, with 24 bases remaining between them. There are 15 residues in the CDR3. The CDR3 loop reads CASSLSVGGRREQYF. CDR3 nucleotide sequence: TGTGCCAGCAGTCTTAGTGTCGGGGGGCGGCGGGAGCAGTACTTC. The full variable domain, rest sourced from reference TRBV28 and TRBJ2-5, is DVKVTQSSRYLVKRTGEKVFLECVQDMDHENMFWYRQDPGLGLRLIYFSYDVKMKEKGDIPEGYSVSREKKERFSLILESASTNQTSMYLCASSLSVGGRREQYFGPGTRLLVL.

This chain connects TRBV11-2 to TRBJ2-5; 12 bases are a match to TRBD2. Unmatched junction bases numbered 15, after V lost 5 bases and J lost 5 bases. CDR1 and CDR2 (germline): SGHAT, FQNNGV. This CDR3 contains 18 residues. The CDR3 sequence is CASSQGMASGGAGETQYF. The CDR3 coding sequence is TGTGCCAGCAGCCAGGGGATGGCTAGCGGGGGGGCGGGGGAGACCCAGTACTTC.

The rearrangement links TRBV5-1 to TRBJ2-3; D remains ambiguous. The V end was cut by 0 bases, the J end by 4 bases, with 18 bases between. The germline V gene has CDR1 SGHRS and CDR2 YFSETQ. This CDR3 region has 17 residues. CDR3: CASSLAGSWAMADTQYF. The CDR3 region has the DNA TGCGCCAGCAGCTTGGCCGGCAGCTGGGCGATGGCAGATACGCAGTATTTT.

V usage is TRBV9 and J usage is TRBJ2-2; 9 bases agree with TRBD1. Germline CDR1 reads SGDLS; CDR2 reads YYNGEE. There are 18 residues in the CDR3. The V gene end was trimmed by 4 bases and the J gene end by 1 base; junction bases not matched to a gene: 11. CDR3 amino acids: CASSLGPGTGMNTGELFF. The CDR3 DNA is TGTGCCAGCAGCCTAGGTCCCGGGACAGGGATGAACACCGGGGAGCTGTTTTTT.

The chain couples TRBV28 to TRBJ1-3; 11 bases align to TRBD1. V gave up 2 bases and J gave up 5 bases; unmatched junction bases: 11. The V gene's germline CDR1 is MDHEN and CDR2 SYDVKM. The CDR3 consists of 18 residues. In DNA, the CDR3 is TGTGCCAGCAGTTTAAATTCTCGGACAGGGGGCAGTCGAAACACCATATATTTT. Its protein is CASSLNSRTGGSRNTIYF.

This rearrangement joins TRBV15 to TRBJ2-1, with 10 positions matching TRBD2. J lost 4 bases, V lost 5 bases, and 5 bases had no gene match. Germline-derived CDR1 and CDR2 are LNHNV and YYDKDF (reference sequence). CDR3 length: 15 residues. The CDR3 coding sequence is TGTGCCACCAGCCCCCTAGCGGGGGCTTACAATGAGCAGTTCTTC. Residues: CATSPLAGAYNEQFF.

This clone showed up just once. V gene TRBV9 combines with J gene TRBJ2-1; D is uncertain. The germline V and J ends were trimmed by 2 bases and 0 bases, with 9 bases remaining between them. The V gene's germline CDR1 is SGDLS and CDR2 YYNGEE. The CDR3 is 15 residues long. CDR3 loop: CASSVLSTSYNEQFF. For the CDR3, the DNA is TGTGCCAGCAGCGTCTTGAGTACCTCCTACAATGAGCAGTTCTTC.

As DNA, the CDR3 is TGTGCCACCCTTTTCATAAGGGGGTTGAGCTCCTACAATGAGCAGTTCTTC. It codes for CATLFIRGLSSYNEQFF. The chain is built from TRBV28 and TRBJ2-1; tentatively, D is TRBD1 (6 bases). The germline V gene encodes CDR1 MDHEN and CDR2 SYDVKM. V was clipped by 10 bases and J by 0 bases, with 22 bases between them. This CDR3 contains 17 residues.

The chain is built from TRBV11-2 and TRBJ2-7; 8 positions agree with TRBD1. Germline V lookup: CDR1 SGHAT, CDR2 FQNNGV. The CDR3 loop spans 14 amino acids. The V and J ends lost 5 bases and 4 bases, in that order; junction bases with no gene match: 7. The CDR3 spells CASSNGQGPYEQYF. In nucleotides, the CDR3 is TGTGCCAGCAGCAATGGACAGGGTCCGTACGAGCAGTACTTC.

As regards this clone: This sample also contains other DNA sequences that code for the same CDR3. The V and J genes are TRBV28 and TRBJ1-5; TRBD1 aligns across 8 bases. Germline loops: CDR1 MDHEN, CDR2 SYDVKM. The CDR3 extends over 14 amino acids. V trimming: 3 bases; J trimming: 4 bases; junction bases outside the gene matches: 2. CDR3 protein: CASSFGTGNQPQHF. Written as DNA, the CDR3 is TGTGCCAGCAGTTTCGGGACAGGAAATCAGCCCCAGCATTTT.

The gene calls are TRBV30 and TRBJ2-3; maybe TRBD2 (6 bases). The CDR3 contains 12 residues. Germline assignment: CDR1 GTSNPN and CDR2 SVGIG (reference sequence). Deletions cut 0 bases from V and 11 bases from J, with 12 bases between. The CDR3 protein is CAWSVDREMQYF. In nucleotides, the CDR3 is TGTGCCTGGAGTGTTGACCGGGAGATGCAGTATTTT.

CDR3 nucleotides: TGTGCCAGCAGCAGACAGGTGCCTGGAAACACCATATATTTT. It specifies CASSRQVPGNTIYF. The chain is built from TRBV9 and TRBJ1-3; D is perhaps TRBD1 (6 bases). The CDR3 runs to 14 residues. Germline V CDR1 and CDR2: SGDLS, YYNGEE. The V end was cut by 4 bases, the J end by 2 bases, with 10 bases between.

The chain joins TRBV5-1 to TRBJ1-2, with D possibly matching TRBD1 (5 bases). CDR3 size: 13 residues. Germline V CDR1 and CDR2: SGHRS, YFSETQ. V was pared by 2 bases and J by 10 bases, with 15 bases between. The CDR3 DNA follows: TGCGCCAGCAGCTTTCGGGGGGACGGTATCTACACCTTC. This encodes CASSFRGDGIYTF.